The clone carrying this TCR beta chain was found many times. These data originate in a study of T-cell reconstitution after alpha-beta-depleted transplantation in children. Unique molecular identifiers tagged the TCRbeta library. TCRdb reprocessed the PCR reads via MiXCR and lists one record per CDR3 protein. The table records about 610,000 distinct CDR3 sequences, roughly a tenth of them present only once. This CDR3 comprises 16 residues. Looked up from germline, CDR1 is DFQATT and CDR2 is SNEGSKA (reference sequence). Germline trimming cut 6 bases from V and 6 bases from J; bases unmatched to any gene: 16.

This TCR came from a human donor who donated a stem cell graft to a child with acute myeloid leukemia. This chain connects TRBV20-1 to TRBJ2-1, with 8 bases lining up with TRBD1. Sequenced material: PBMCs from the stem cell graft donor, taken from the stem cell graft. CDR3 nucleotides: TGCAGTGCCCGACCCAGGGGGCGGATCGGGTTCAATGAGCAGTTCTTC. Protein sequence: CSARPRGRIGFNEQFF.